This TCR beta chain was observed in a study of cytomegalovirus exposure and HLA in healthy donors. In regard to this clone: Its antigen is unknown.

The PCR ran on 60 Vbeta and 13 Jbeta primers. Produced via immunoSEQ multiplex PCR; TCRdb's table is partial and in-frame only. The repertoire holds 40,000 or so clones, with approximately 80% as singletons. Points from the study as a whole: Reports indicate that TCR beta sequences accurately predicted the HLA-A and HLA-B alleles of most subjects.

Germline V gene data show CDR1 as ENHRY and CDR2 as SYGVKD. Trimming took 3 bases from V and 9 from J; bases not matched to a gene: 24. The CDR3 extends over 20 amino acids. The sequence was collected from a young man in good health and CMV-seronegative. This rearrangement joins TRBV10-3 to TRBJ2-1; 9 bases are shared with TRBD2. The sample consisted of PBMCs. The CDR3 bases are TGTGCCATCAGTGATGTAGTACAGGTGAGCGGCGGGAGGGCCAGGGTTGAGCAGTTCTTC. This gives the protein CAISDVVQVSGGRARVEQFF.